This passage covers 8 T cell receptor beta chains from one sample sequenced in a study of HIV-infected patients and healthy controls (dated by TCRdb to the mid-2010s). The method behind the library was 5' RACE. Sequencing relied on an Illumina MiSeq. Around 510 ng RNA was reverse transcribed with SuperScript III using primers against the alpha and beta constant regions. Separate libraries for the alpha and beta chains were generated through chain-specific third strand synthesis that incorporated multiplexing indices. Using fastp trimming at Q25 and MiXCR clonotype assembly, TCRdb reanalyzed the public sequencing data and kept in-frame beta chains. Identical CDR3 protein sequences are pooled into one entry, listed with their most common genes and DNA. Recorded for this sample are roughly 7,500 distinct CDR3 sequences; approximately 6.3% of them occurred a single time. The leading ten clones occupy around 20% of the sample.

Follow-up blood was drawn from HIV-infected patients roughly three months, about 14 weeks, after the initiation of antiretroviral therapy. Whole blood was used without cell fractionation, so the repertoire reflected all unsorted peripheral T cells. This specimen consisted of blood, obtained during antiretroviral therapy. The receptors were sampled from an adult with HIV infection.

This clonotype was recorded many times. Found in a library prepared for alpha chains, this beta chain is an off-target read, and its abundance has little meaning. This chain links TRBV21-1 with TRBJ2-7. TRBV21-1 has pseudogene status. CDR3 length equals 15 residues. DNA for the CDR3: TGTGCCAGCAGCCATCGGACCACAAACTCCTACGAGCAGTACTTC. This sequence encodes CASSHRTTNSYEQYF.

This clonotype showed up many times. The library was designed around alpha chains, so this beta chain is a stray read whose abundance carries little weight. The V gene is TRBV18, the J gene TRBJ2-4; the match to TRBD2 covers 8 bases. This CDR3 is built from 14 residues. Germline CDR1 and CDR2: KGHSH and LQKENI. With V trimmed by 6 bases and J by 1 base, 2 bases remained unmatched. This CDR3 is CASSGGRAKNIQYF. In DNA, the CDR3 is TGTGCCAGCTCGGGCGGGAGGGCCAAAAACATTCAGTACTTC.

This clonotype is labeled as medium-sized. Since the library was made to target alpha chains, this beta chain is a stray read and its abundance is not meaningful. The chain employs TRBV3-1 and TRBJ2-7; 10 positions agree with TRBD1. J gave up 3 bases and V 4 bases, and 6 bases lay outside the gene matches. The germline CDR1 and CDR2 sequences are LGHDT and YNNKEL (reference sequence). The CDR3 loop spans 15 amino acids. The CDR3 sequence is CASSLRTGGGYEQYF. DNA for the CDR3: TGTGCCAGCAGCCTCCGGACAGGGGGAGGCTACGAGCAGTACTTC.

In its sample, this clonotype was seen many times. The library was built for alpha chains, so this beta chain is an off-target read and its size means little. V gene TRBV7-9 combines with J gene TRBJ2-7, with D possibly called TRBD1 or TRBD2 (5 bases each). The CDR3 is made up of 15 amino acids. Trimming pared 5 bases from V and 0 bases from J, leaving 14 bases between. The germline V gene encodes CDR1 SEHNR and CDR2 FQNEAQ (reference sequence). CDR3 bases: TGTGCCAGCAGCCGGGGACCAGATAACTCCTACGAGCAGTACTTC. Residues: CASSRGPDNSYEQYF.

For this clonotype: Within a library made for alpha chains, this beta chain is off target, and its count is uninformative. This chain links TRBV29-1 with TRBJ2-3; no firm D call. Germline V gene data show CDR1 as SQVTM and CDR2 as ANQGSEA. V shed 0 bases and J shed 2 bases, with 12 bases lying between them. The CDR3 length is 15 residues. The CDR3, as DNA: TGCAGCGTTGAAGATCGAGGAACCATCACAGATACGCAGTATTTT. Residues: CSVEDRGTITDTQYF.

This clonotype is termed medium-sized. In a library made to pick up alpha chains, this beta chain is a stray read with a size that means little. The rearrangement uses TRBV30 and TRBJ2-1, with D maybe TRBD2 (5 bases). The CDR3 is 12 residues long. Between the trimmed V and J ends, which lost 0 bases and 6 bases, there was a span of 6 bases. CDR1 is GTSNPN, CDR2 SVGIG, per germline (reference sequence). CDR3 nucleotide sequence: TGTGCCTGGAGTGTCACTAGCAATGAGCAGTTCTTC. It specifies CAWSVTSNEQFF.

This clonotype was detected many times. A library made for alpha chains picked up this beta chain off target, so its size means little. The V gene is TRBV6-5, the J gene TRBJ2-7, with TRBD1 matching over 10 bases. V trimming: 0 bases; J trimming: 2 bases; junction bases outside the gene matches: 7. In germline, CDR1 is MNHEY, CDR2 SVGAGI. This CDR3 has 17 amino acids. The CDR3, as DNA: TGTGCCAGCAGTTACTCGATCGGGACAGGGGATCCCTACGAGCAGTACTTC. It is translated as CASSYSIGTGDPYEQYF.

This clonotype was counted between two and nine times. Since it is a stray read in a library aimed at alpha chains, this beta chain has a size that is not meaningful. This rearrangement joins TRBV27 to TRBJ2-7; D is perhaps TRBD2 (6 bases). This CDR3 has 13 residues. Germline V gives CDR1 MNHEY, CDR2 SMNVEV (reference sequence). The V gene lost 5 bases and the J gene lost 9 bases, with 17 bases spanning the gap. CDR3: CASSQIGGGWQYF. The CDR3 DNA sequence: TGTGCCAGCAGTCAAATTGGGGGAGGATGGCAGTACTTC.